This T cell receptor beta chain was identified during a study of T cell responses to AZD1222 COVID-19 vaccine. Study conclusions and caveats: Compared with day 0, the breadth and depth of the Spike-specific TCR repertoire rose significantly after two doses of AZD1222. Among vaccine-associated CD4 TCRs, coverage spanned spike, with dominance at 160-218 and 743-854.

The CDR3 is 16 residues long. V lost 0 bases to trimming and J lost 2 bases; unmatched junction nucleotides: 6. In germline, CDR1 is SGHKS, CDR2 YYEKEE (reference sequence). The protocol was immunoSEQ multiplex PCR, while the TCRdb copy is restricted to in-frame clones and leaves out a portion. In the table there are more than 95,000 clones, roughly 86% of which are singletons. Comments on this clone: Its antigen is undetermined.

The sample consisted of peripheral blood, taken 28 days after the second dose of the MenACWY control vaccine. This receptor was identified in an adult who received the MenACWY meningococcal vaccine as a control. V gene TRBV5-5 combines with J gene TRBJ2-3; 7 bases align to TRBD2. DNA of the CDR3: TGTGCCAGCAGCTTGGGGGCTAGCGGCCTCACAGATACGCAGTATTTT. Its protein is CASSLGASGLTDTQYF.